The next 25 T cell receptor beta chains were all read from a single sample in a study of shared clonotypes between healthy human individuals (dated by TCRdb to 2020 to 2022). Libraries were constructed by the immunoSEQ multiplex PCR assay. TCRdb took over this immuneACCESS table, retaining in-frame rearrangements with V and J assigned. Such tables are incomplete; in checked studies, under half of the missing clones stem from an unresolved V gene, and the remainder is unexplained. For this sample the table gives about 1.5 million clones, of which 95% to 99% were detected only once. The ten largest make up around 0.47% of the sample. The sample was naive CD4+ T cells sorted from blood. The cell subset or site label on this specimen signifies: CD45RA+ positively selected. These receptors all come from a man aged 30 to 39 in good health.

The chain uses TRBV5-6 and TRBJ2-7; 9 positions match TRBD1. Per the germline V gene, CDR1 is SGHDT and CDR2 is YYEEEE. Germline trimming cut 1 base from V and 7 bases from J; bases unmatched to any gene: 9. The length of the CDR3 is 15 residues. The CDR3 reads CASSLRTGGAGEQYF. Here the CDR3 DNA reads TGTGCCAGCAGCTTGCGAACAGGGGGCGCGGGGGAGCAGTACTTC. The full variable domain, rest sourced from reference TRBV5-6 and TRBJ2-7, is DAGVTQSPTHLIKTRGQQVTLRCSPKSGHDTVSWYQQALGQGPQFIFQYYEEEERQRGNFPDRFSGHQFPNYSSELNVNALLLGDSALYLCASSLRTGGAGEQYFGPGTRLTVT.

V and J are TRBV29-1 and TRBJ2-3; 7 bases match TRBD2. In germline, CDR1 is SQVTM, CDR2 ANQGSEA. The ends lost 3 bases at V and 1 base at J; junction bases unmatched: 1. The CDR3 is 13 residues long. In nucleotides, the CDR3 is TGCAGCGTTGAGCTAGCGGGCACAGATACGCAGTATTTT. It encodes CSVELAGTDTQYF.

The chain carries TRBV7-9 and TRBJ2-6, with TRBD2 matching 7 bases. Germline V CDR1 and CDR2: SEHNR, FQNEAQ (reference sequence). V lost 7 bases, J lost 0 bases, and 15 bases stayed unmatched. The CDR3 extends over 19 amino acids. The CDR3 spells CASTRGEMAGPSGANVLTF. CDR3 sequence (DNA): TGTGCCAGCACCCGGGGGGAAATGGCAGGCCCCTCTGGGGCCAACGTCCTGACTTTC.

The chain recombines TRBV11-3 with TRBJ2-1; D is perhaps TRBD2 (6 bases). CDR1 and CDR2 from the germline V gene are SGHNT and YENEEA. This CDR3 contains 14 residues. V gave up 5 bases and J gave up 7 bases, with 15 bases separating them. CDR3 loop: CASSAGLNFNEQFF. CDR3 DNA sequence: TGTGCCAGCAGCGCGGGACTCAATTTTAATGAGCAGTTCTTC.

The chain has TRBV19 and TRBJ2-4; 9 bases agree with TRBD2. The CDR3 consists of 19 residues. The V gene end was trimmed by 6 bases and the J gene end by 1 base; junction bases not matched to a gene: 16. CDR1 and CDR2 from the germline V gene are LNHDA and SQIVND (reference sequence). The DNA of the CDR3 is TGTGCCAGTAGCCCCCAGGGGTTAGCGGGAGAACTCGCCAAAAACATTCAGTACTTC. Translated, it gives CASSPQGLAGELAKNIQYF.

The chain is built from TRBV27 and TRBJ1-4; 7 positions match TRBD1. In germline, CDR1 is MNHEY, CDR2 SMNVEV (reference sequence). The CDR3 is made up of 17 amino acids. V lost 2 bases to trimming and J lost 7 bases; unmatched junction nucleotides: 13. CDR3 nucleotide sequence: TGTGCCAGCAGTTTAAGGGTAGGGGGCGCGGGTGTTGAAAAACTGTTTTTT. It codes for CASSLRVGGAGVEKLFF.

The chain is built from TRBV21-1 and TRBJ2-3; the listed D gene, TRBD2, was not tested against the DNA. TRBV21-1 counts as a pseudogene. The CDR3 extends over 18 amino acids. The CDR3 is CASSWEIARSASTDTQYF. CDR3 coding DNA: TGTGCCAGCAGCTGGGAGATAGCGAGATCAGCTAGCACAGATACGCAGTATTTT.

The V gene is TRBV5-1, the J gene TRBJ2-7; no firm D call. Per germline, CDR1 SGHRS and CDR2 YFSETQ. V lost 4 bases and J lost 3, with 8 bases in between. There are 12 residues in the CDR3. The CDR3 DNA is TGCGCCAGCAGCGCCGAAAGCTACGAGCAGTACTTC. Amino acid sequence: CASSAESYEQYF.

The rearrangement uses TRBV10-3 and TRBJ2-1; D not certain. Germline-derived CDR1 and CDR2 are ENHRY and SYGVKD. Trimming shortened V by 3 bases and J by 2 bases, and 14 bases separated the two germline ends. This CDR3 comprises 16 residues. Written as DNA, the CDR3 is TGTGCCATCAGTGATACGTCTTTAGTTACCTACAATGAGCAGTTCTTC. Amino acid sequence: CAISDTSLVTYNEQFF.

V and J are TRBV27 and TRBJ1-2, with no clear D. The V gene's germline CDR1 is MNHEY and CDR2 SMNVEV (reference sequence). V was trimmed by 2 bases and J by 2 bases, leaving 6 bases between them. The CDR3 extends over 13 amino acids. DNA of the CDR3: TGTGCCAGCAGTTTAAACGCAAACTATGGCTACACCTTC. Translation: CASSLNANYGYTF.

The gene calls are TRBV6-1 and TRBJ1-2; 8 nucleotides align to TRBD1. After removal of 2 bases from V and 4 bases from J, the junction contained 3 bases not matched to a gene. The V gene's germline CDR1 is MNHNS and CDR2 SASEGT. This CDR3 is built from 14 residues. The CDR3 sequence: CASSEQGARYGYTF. DNA of the CDR3: TGTGCCAGCAGTGAACAGGGGGCGCGCTATGGCTACACCTTC.

This clone was seen a single time. The V gene is TRBV2, the J gene TRBJ2-2; D remains unclear. The V gene lost 4 bases and the J gene lost 1 base, with 4 bases spanning the gap. The germline V gene encodes CDR1 SNHLY and CDR2 FYNNEI. This CDR3 region has 13 residues. The CDR3 bases are TGTGCCAGCAGTGCAATGAACACCGGGGAGCTGTTTTTT. This gives the protein CASSAMNTGELFF.

The sample holds one count of this clone. The chain couples TRBV10-3 to TRBJ1-1; 7 bases are shared with TRBD1. V was clipped by 0 bases and J by 2 bases; unmatched bases: 3. This CDR3 contains 15 residues. CDR1 ENHRY and CDR2 SYGVKD come from the germline V gene. The CDR3 bases are TGTGCCATCAGTGAGTCATGGACAGGCAACACTGAAGCTTTCTTT. This encodes CAISESWTGNTEAFF.

The chain combines TRBV6-1 with TRBJ1-5, with TRBD1 identical over 11 bases. The germline CDR1 and CDR2 sequences are MNHNS and SASEGT. The CDR3 has 14 amino acids. The junction had 1 base not matched to a gene; V was cut back by 3 bases and J by 6 bases. DNA of the CDR3: TGTGCCAGCAGTGAGGGACAGGGGGTTCAGCCCCAGCATTTT. It translates to CASSEGQGVQPQHF.

This clone was found once. The rearrangement joins TRBV7-2 to TRBJ2-5; D tentatively reads TRBD1 or TRBD2 (6 bases each). The CDR3 runs to 14 residues. Looked up from germline, CDR1 is SGHTA and CDR2 is FQGNSA. V lost 5 bases to trimming and J lost 2 bases, with 12 bases between them. The CDR3 bases are TGTGCCAGCAGCGGGCGGAGGGGGCAAGAGACCCAGTACTTC. This gives the protein CASSGRRGQETQYF.

The V call is TRBV9, the J call TRBJ2-2; the match to TRBD1 covers 9 bases. There are 16 residues in the CDR3. Germline assignment: CDR1 SGDLS and CDR2 YYNGEE. Trimming at V came to 0 bases and at J to 3 bases, leaving 3 bases not matched to a gene. Written as DNA, the CDR3 is TGTGCCAGCAGCGTAGGGACAGGGGCGGACACCGGGGAGCTGTTTTTT. Translating it yields CASSVGTGADTGELFF.

The J gene is TRBJ2-1, the V gene TRBV10-2; TRBD2 matches at 15 bases. V dropped 3 bases and J dropped 5; count of bases not matched to a gene: 5. This CDR3 has 17 amino acids. The germline V gene encodes CDR1 WSHSY and CDR2 SAAADI. DNA for the CDR3: TGCGCCAGCAGTGACCCGGGACTAGCGGGGGGCCACAATGAGCAGTTCTTC. As protein: CASSDPGLAGGHNEQFF.

V usage is TRBV28 and J usage is TRBJ2-1; 9 positions agree with TRBD1. The CDR3 consists of 17 residues. J was trimmed by 1 base and V by 2 bases; bases with no gene match: 6. From germline, CDR1 is MDHEN and CDR2 SYDVKM. The CDR3 DNA reads TGTGCCAGCAGTTTAGTGGGACAGGGTTGGTCCTACAATGAGCAGTTCTTC. This sequence encodes CASSLVGQGWSYNEQFF.

The gene calls are TRBV28 and TRBJ1-2; maybe TRBD1 (5 bases). The CDR3 length is 13 residues. Germline CDR1 is MDHEN and CDR2 is SYDVKM. V was clipped by 3 bases and J by 10 bases, with 15 bases between them. The CDR3 DNA reads as TGTGCCAGCAGTTTCTCTAATAGGGGAGACTACACCTTC. It specifies CASSFSNRGDYTF.

V and J are TRBV5-1 and TRBJ2-1; D perhaps matches TRBD2 (6 bases). The CDR3 is 17 residues long. V lost 2 bases, J lost 0 bases, and 15 bases lay in between. The germline gives CDR1 SGHRS, CDR2 YFSETQ. CDR3: CASSLQTGVYSYNEQFF. CDR3 coding DNA: TGCGCCAGCAGCTTACAGACGGGGGTCTACTCCTACAATGAGCAGTTCTTC.

The V call is TRBV2, the J call TRBJ2-1; D may be TRBD1 or TRBD2 (5 bases each). The CDR3 extends over 16 amino acids. With 0 bases removed from V and 0 bases from J, the gap between germline ends came to 9 bases. Germline CDR1 and CDR2: SNHLY and FYNNEI. The CDR3: CASSEAAGTSYNEQFF. The CDR3 nucleotides read TGTGCCAGCAGTGAAGCTGCCGGGACCTCCTACAATGAGCAGTTCTTC.

This chain connects TRBV5-4 to TRBJ2-2; 7 bases agree with TRBD1. The V gene end was trimmed by 4 bases and the J gene end by 1 base; junction bases not matched to a gene: 7. CDR3 size: 16 residues. Germline V CDR1 and CDR2: SGHNT, YYREEE (reference sequence). DNA of the CDR3: TGTGCCAGCAGCCCCCGCTCAGGGGGGAACACCGGGGAGCTGTTTTTT. This gives the protein CASSPRSGGNTGELFF.

J is TRBJ2-7 and V is TRBV28; the D gene is possibly TRBD2 (5 bases). Per the germline V gene, CDR1 is MDHEN and CDR2 is SYDVKM. The CDR3 runs to 13 residues. The germline V and J ends were trimmed by 4 bases and 4 bases, with 11 bases remaining between them. The CDR3 is CASSSGWVYEQYF. CDR3 coding DNA: TGTGCCAGCAGTTCGGGGTGGGTGTACGAGCAGTACTTC.

The CDR3 protein is CASSLRTGKANEQFF. The CDR3 region has the DNA TGTGCCAGCAGCTTACGGACCGGCAAGGCCAATGAGCAGTTCTTC. This sequence joins TRBV11-3 and TRBJ2-1; D unclear. The CDR3 loop spans 15 amino acids. Between the trimmed V and J ends, which lost 2 bases and 6 bases, there was a span of 14 bases. Per the germline V gene, CDR1 is SGHNT and CDR2 is YENEEA.

The chain couples TRBV7-6 to TRBJ1-1; the D gene is possibly TRBD1 (6 bases). CDR3 length: 14 amino acids. Trimming took off 1 base at V and 4 bases at J, with 10 bases between the two ends. The V gene's germline CDR1 is SGHVS and CDR2 FNYEAQ. CDR3 amino acids: CASSLEGGTTEAFF. The CDR3 region has the DNA TGTGCCAGCAGCTTAGAGGGGGGGACCACTGAAGCTTTCTTT.